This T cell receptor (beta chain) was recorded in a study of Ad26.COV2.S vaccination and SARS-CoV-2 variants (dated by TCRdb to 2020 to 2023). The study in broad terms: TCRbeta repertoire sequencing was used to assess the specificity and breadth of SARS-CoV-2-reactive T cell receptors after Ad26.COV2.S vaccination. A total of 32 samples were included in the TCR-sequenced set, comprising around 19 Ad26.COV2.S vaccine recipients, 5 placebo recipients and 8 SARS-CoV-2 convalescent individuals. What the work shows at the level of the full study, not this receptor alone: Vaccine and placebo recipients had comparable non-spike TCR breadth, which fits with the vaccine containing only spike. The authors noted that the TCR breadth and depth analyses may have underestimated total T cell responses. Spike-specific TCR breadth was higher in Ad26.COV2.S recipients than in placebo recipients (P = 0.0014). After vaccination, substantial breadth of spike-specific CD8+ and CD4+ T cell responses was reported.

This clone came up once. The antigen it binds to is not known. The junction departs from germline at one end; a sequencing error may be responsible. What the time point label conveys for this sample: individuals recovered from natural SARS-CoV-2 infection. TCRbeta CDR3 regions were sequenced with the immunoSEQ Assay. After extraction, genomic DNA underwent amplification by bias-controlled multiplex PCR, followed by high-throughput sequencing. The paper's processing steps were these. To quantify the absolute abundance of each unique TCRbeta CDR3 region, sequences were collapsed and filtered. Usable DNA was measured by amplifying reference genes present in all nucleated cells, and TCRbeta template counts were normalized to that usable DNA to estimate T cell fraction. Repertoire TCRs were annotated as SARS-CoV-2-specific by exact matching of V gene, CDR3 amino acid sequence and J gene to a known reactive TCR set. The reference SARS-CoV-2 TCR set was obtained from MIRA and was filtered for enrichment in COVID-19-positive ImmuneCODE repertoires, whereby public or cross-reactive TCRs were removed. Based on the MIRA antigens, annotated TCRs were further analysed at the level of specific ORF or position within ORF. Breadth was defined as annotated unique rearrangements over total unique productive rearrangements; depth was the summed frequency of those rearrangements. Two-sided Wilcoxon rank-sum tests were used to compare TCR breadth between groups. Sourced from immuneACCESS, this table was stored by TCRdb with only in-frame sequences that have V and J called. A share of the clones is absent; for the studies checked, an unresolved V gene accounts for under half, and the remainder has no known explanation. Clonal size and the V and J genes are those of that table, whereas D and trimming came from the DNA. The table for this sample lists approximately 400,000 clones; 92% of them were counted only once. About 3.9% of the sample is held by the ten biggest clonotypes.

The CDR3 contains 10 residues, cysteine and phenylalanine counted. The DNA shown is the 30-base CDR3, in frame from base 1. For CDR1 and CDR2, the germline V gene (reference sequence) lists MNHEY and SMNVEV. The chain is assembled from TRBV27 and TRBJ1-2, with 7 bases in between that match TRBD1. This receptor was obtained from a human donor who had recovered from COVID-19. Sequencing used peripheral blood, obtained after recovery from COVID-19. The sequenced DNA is TGTGCCAGCAGTGACAGGGCCGTCGCCTTC. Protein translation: CASSDRAVAF.